These 15 T cell receptor beta chains share one sample of origin, sequenced in a study of tumor and adjacent non-tumor tissue in lung cancer. RNA was extracted from bulk tissue without any cell sorting. More than 3 cm separated this lung sample from the edge of the tumor. TCRbeta libraries were built with three rounds of nested PCR, modified from ARM-PCR. TCRdb passed the multiplex PCR reads through MiXCR, listing each CDR3 protein once. The table shows 100,000 or so distinct CDR3 sequences, with about 62% occurring only once. The sample comprised distant non-tumor lung tissue. These receptors came from a young man with non-small cell lung cancer.

As to this clonotype: A single base separates this from a much larger clone, so it may be a read error. The chain recombines TRBV29-1 with TRBJ1-3, with a weak D call TRBD1 (5 bases). Trimming cost V 6 bases and J 0 bases, with 12 bases left between them. The CDR3 is 14 amino acids. Germline loops: CDR1 SQVTM, CDR2 ANQGSEA. The CDR3 nucleotides read TGCAGCGTCCGGGGCAGGCGCTCTGGAAACACCATATATTTT. Residues: CSVRGRRSGNTIYF.

This chain uses TRBV18 with TRBJ2-7; 8 nucleotides align to TRBD1. V lost 4 bases to trimming and J lost 3 bases; unmatched junction nucleotides: 2. This CDR3 is built from 13 residues. The germline V gene encodes CDR1 KGHSH and CDR2 LQKENI. CDR3 bases: TGTGCCAGCTCACGGGACAGGAACTACGAGCAGTACTTC. Residues: CASSRDRNYEQYF.

This clonotype has just a few counts. A read error may explain this, as a much larger clone is one base away. This chain links TRBV5-5 with TRBJ2-5, with D unclear. The germline V gene encodes CDR1 SGHKS and CDR2 YYEKEE (reference sequence). The CDR3 is made up of 14 amino acids. V lost 2 bases and J 1 base, leaving 9 bases between the germline ends. CDR3 in DNA: TGTGCCAGCAGCTTTCAGCGAATCCAAGAGACCCAGTACTTC. It specifies CASSFQRIQETQYF.

With regard to this clonotype: At one of its ends the junction is not consistent with the germline gene, which may arise from a read error. V is TRBV12-3 or TRBV12-4 and J is TRBJ2-7; D gene unclear. CDR3 length equals 13 residues. The CDR3 loop reads CTSSLVGTYEQYF. Here the CDR3 DNA reads TGTACCAGCAGTTTGGTAGGGACCTACGAGCAGTACTTC.

The CDR3 coding sequence is TGTGCCAGCATACGGGCCTACCAAGAGACCCAGTACTTC. Translated: CASIRAYQETQYF. The rearrangement joins TRBV12-3 or TRBV12-4 to TRBJ2-5, with unresolved D. The CDR3 sequence is 13 residues long. The V gene lost 7 bases and the J gene lost 0 bases, with 9 bases spanning the gap.

This clonotype appeared a single time. Germline and junction disagree at one end, which may indicate a read error. Written as DNA, the CDR3 is TGTGCCAGCACGCCCTGGGGGGATGCGCCCACCGGGGACCTGTTTTTT. It yields the protein CASTPWGDAPTGDLFF. V and J are TRBV11-2 and TRBJ2-2; D is possibly TRBD2 (6 bases). Germline values: CDR1 SGHAT, CDR2 FQNNGV. This CDR3 has 16 residues.

Points on this clonotype: One junction end disagrees with the germline gene, perhaps due to a read error. This chain connects TRBV20-1 to TRBJ2-7; 9 bases match TRBD2. The germline V gene has CDR1 DFQATT and CDR2 SNEGSKA (reference sequence). The CDR3 runs to 13 residues. The chain's CDR3 is CNASGEDLYEQYF. For the CDR3, the DNA is TGCAATGCTAGCGGGGAAGACTTATACGAGCAGTACTTC.

This clonotype occurred once. A much larger clone differs by one base, so this may be a read error. CDR3 amino acids: CAWSVCDRGGTEAFF. The CDR3, as DNA: TGTGCCTGGAGTGTATGTGACAGGGGAGGCACTGAAGCTTTCTTT. The rearrangement links TRBV30 to TRBJ1-1, with 8 bases lining up with TRBD1. Trimming at V came to 0 bases and at J to 4 bases, leaving 7 bases not matched to a gene. Germline CDR1 GTSNPN, CDR2 SVGIG (reference sequence). The CDR3 has 15 amino acids.

This clonotype was picked up one time. One junction end disagrees with the germline gene, perhaps due to a read error. The V and J genes are TRBV12-5 and TRBJ2-5; tentatively, D is TRBD2 (5 bases). The CDR3 consists of 13 residues. The germline gives CDR1 LGHNT, CDR2 FRNRAP. CDR3 nucleotide sequence: TGTGCTAGTAGTTTTCGGGAATTGGAGACCCAGTATTTC. This sequence encodes CASSFRELETQYF.

The chain combines TRBV20-1 with TRBJ1-2; D is ambiguous. The germline gives CDR1 DFQATT, CDR2 SNEGSKA (reference sequence). CDR3 size: 13 residues. Deletions cut 3 bases from V and 10 bases from J, with 18 bases between. In DNA, the CDR3 is TGCAGTGCTAGCGAAGGGCGCGACTGTGACTACACCTTC. It yields the protein CSASEGRDCDYTF.

This clonotype has at least ten counts. This chain connects TRBV6-6 to TRBJ2-1, with a possible D match to TRBD2 (6 bases). CDR1 is MNHNY, CDR2 SVGAGI, per germline (reference sequence). This CDR3 has 16 residues. V lost 8 bases and J 0 bases, leaving 17 bases between the germline ends. CDR3 bases: TGTGCCAGCGGCCGGGAGACCCTAGGCTCCTACAATGAGCAGTTCTTC. Protein: CASGRETLGSYNEQFF.

The chain joins TRBV12-5 to TRBJ2-3, with D maybe TRBD2 (5 bases). The CDR3 loop spans 15 amino acids. Germline assignment: CDR1 LGHNT and CDR2 FRNRAP. The V end lost 4 bases, the J end lost 7 bases, and 18 bases lay between the germline ends. The CDR3 here is CASGSVAGNPNTQYF. CDR3 DNA: TGTGCTAGTGGTTCCGTCGCCGGGAACCCAAATACGCAGTATTTT.

Concerning this clonotype: One end of the junction fails to match germline, which may point to a read error. V gene TRBV6-1 combines with J gene TRBJ2-2, with 8 bases identical to TRBD2. The CDR3 has 15 amino acids. Germline V gene data show CDR1 as MNHNS and CDR2 as SASEGT. Here the CDR3 reads CTSNGGAGESGELFF. The CDR3 DNA sequence: TGTACCAGCAATGGCGGAGCGGGAGAAAGTGGGGAGCTGTTTTTT.

Comments on this clonotype: A much more abundant neighbour one base away suggests this may be a read error. The rearrangement uses TRBV6-5 and TRBJ2-1, with D uncertain. The V gene's germline CDR1 is MNHEY and CDR2 SVGAGI. The length of the CDR3 is 16 residues. CDR3 DNA sequence: TGTGCCAGCAGTAAGACCTCGCAGGCTTCCTACAATGAGGAGTTCTTC. It translates to CASSKTSQASYNEEFF.

This clonotype was observed a handful of times. A read error may explain this, as a much larger clone is one base away. The chain recombines TRBV12-3 or TRBV12-4 with TRBJ1-5, with D maybe TRBD1 (6 bases). V gave up 3 bases and J gave up 6 bases, with 15 bases separating them. The CDR3 is 15 residues long. Here the CDR3 reads CASSFRGTMGQPQHF. CDR3 nucleotides: TGTGCCAGCAGTTTCAGGGGTACAATGGGTCAGCCCCAGCATTTT.